This T cell receptor (beta chain) was documented in a study of blood T cell repertoires in COVID-19. About the research overall: PBMCs, B-cell-depleted T cells, or T cells provided the cDNA or gDNA that made up the material.

Measured with immunoSEQ multiplex PCR; TCRdb has only the in-frame clones, and not every one. The table has about 120,000 clones, approximately 65% seen once; the top ten hold roughly 7.5%. The material sequenced was peripheral blood. This TCR derives from a woman aged 55 to 70 with acute or convalescent COVID-19.

The CDR3 spells CASSQGSGDGNQPQHF. The CDR3 nucleotides read TGTGCCAGCAGCCAAGGTTCGGGGGATGGCAATCAGCCCCAGCATTTT. The chain links TRBV3-1 (or the pseudogene TRBV3-2) to TRBJ1-5; D perhaps matches TRBD1 (5 bases). V dropped 1 base and J dropped 2 bases, with 12 bases sitting between them. The CDR3 runs to 16 residues. The germline gives CDR1 LGHDT, CDR2 YNNKEL (reference sequence).